This T cell receptor (beta chain) is from a study of cytomegalovirus exposure and HLA in healthy donors. Assay used: immunoSEQ multiplex PCR; TCRdb lists only in-frame clones, some missing. The profile covers hundreds of thousands of clones, with 75% to 90% appearing a single time and 0.65% to 0.95% taken by the ten largest. This clone was seen once. Its target is not known. This CDR3 contains 16 residues. Germline V gives CDR1 LNHDA, CDR2 SQIVND (reference sequence). V lost 4 bases and J lost 4, with 19 bases in between. Whole-study findings and limits: A few CMV-associated chains proved CMV antigen-specific in vitro. Rarity held for most TCR sequences, but there were some public TCRs that occurred in many donors. Cytomegalovirus-associated status was assigned to about 150 TCR beta chains.

The J gene is TRBJ1-2, the V gene TRBV19; no reliable D call. The receptor's source is a young woman in good health and CMV-seronegative. The sequenced sample was PBMCs. CDR3 nucleotide sequence: TGTGCCAGTAGTAATCTACAGTCTGACCTTGCCTATGGCTACACCTTC. Encoded protein: CASSNLQSDLAYGYTF.